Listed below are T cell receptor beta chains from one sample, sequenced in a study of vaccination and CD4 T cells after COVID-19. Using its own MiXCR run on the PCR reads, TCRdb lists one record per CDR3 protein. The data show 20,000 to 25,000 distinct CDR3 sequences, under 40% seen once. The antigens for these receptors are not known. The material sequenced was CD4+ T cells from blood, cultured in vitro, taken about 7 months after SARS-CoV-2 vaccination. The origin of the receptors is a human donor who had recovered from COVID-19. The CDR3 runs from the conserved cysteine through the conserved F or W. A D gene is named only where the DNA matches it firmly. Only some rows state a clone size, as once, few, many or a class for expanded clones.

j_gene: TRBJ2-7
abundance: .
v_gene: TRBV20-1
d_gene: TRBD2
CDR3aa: CSARVTSGTYYEQYF
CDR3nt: TGCAGTGCAAGAGTAACTAGCGGGACTTACTACGAGCAGTACTTC

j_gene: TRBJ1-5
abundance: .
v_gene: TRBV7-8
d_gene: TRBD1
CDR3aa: CASSSQGGNQPQHF
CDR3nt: TGTGCCAGCAGCTCACAGGGGGGAAATCAGCCCCAGCATTTT

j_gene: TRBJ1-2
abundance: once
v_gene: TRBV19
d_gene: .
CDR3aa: CASSIDPANYGYTF
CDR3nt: TGTGCCAGTAGTATAGATCCCGCTAACTATGGCTACACCTTC

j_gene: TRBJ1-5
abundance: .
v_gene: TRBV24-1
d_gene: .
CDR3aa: CATSGPGGGNQPQHF
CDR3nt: TGTGCCACCAGTGGACCGGGCGGAGGCAATCAGCCCCAGCATTTT

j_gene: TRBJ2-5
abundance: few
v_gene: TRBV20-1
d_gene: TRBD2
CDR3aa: CSVAGVSAETQYF
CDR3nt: TGCAGTGTAGCGGGAGTTTCTGCAGAGACCCAGTACTTC

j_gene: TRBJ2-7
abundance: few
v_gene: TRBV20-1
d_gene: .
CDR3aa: CSARGPGALGEQYF
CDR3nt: TGCAGTGCTAGAGGTCCTGGCGCTCTTGGGGAGCAGTACTTC

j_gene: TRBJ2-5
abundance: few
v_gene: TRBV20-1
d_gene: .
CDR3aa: CSATNDNQETQYF
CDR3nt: TGCAGTGCCACAAACGACAACCAAGAGACCCAGTACTTC

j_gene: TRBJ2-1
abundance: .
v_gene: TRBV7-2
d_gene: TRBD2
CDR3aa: CASSLASGPYNEQFF
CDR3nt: TGTGCCAGCAGCTTAGCTAGCGGGCCCTACAATGAGCAGTTCTTC

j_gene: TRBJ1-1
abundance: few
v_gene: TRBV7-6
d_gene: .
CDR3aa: CASSLRYLNTEAFF
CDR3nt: TGTGCCAGCAGCTTAAGGTATTTGAACACTGAAGCTTTCTTT

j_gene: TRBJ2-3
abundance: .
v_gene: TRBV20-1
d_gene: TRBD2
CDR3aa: CSARPYSGASTDTQYF
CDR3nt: TGCAGTGCTAGACCTTATAGCGGGGCTAGCACAGATACGCAGTATTTT

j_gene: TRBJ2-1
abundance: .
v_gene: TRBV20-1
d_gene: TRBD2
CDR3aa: CSARPIAGSVNNEQFF
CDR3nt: TGCAGTGCTAGACCGATAGCGGGGTCGGTAAACAATGAGCAGTTCTTC

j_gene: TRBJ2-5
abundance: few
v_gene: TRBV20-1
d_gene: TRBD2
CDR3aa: CSARVGLAGVTTQYF
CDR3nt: TGCAGTGCTAGAGTAGGACTAGCGGGAGTAACGACCCAGTACTTC

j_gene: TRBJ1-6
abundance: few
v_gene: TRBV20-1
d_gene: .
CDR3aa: CSARVPEGTEIIGDNSPLHF
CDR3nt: TGCAGTGCTAGGGTCCCCGAGGGAACGGAGATAATAGGTGATAATTCACCCCTCCACTTT

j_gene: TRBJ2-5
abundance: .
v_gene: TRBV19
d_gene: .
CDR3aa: CASKRKQETQYF
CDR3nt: TGTGCCAGTAAACGGAAACAAGAGACCCAGTACTTC

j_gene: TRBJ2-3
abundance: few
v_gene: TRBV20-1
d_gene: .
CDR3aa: CSASSFGADTQYF
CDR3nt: TGCAGTGCTAGCTCATTCGGGGCAGATACGCAGTATTTT

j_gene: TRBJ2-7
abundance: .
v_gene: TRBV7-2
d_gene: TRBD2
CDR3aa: CASSFSGHSYEQYF
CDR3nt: TGTGCCAGCAGCTTTAGCGGGCATTCCTACGAGCAGTACTTC

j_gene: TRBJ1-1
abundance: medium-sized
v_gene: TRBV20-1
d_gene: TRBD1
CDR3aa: CSAGDRGLNTEAFF
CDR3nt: TGCAGTGCTGGGGACAGGGGGCTGAACACTGAAGCTTTCTTT

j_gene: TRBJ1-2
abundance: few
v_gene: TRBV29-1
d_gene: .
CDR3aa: CSVVDGYTF
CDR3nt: TGCAGCGTCGTGGATGGCTACACCTTC

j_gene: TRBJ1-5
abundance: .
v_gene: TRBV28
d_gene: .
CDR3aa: CASSLTGINQPQHF
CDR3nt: TGTGCCAGCAGTTTAACAGGGATTAATCAGCCCCAGCATTTT

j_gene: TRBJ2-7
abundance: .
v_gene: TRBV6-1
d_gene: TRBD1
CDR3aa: CASSRGGTGDSYEQYF
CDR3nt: TGTGCCAGCAGCCGTGGGGGGACAGGGGATTCCTACGAGCAGTACTTC

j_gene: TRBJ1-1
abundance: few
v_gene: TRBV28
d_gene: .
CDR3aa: CASSRQGLGNTEAFF
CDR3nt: TGTGCCAGCAGCCGTCAGGGGCTCGGGAACACTGAAGCTTTCTTT

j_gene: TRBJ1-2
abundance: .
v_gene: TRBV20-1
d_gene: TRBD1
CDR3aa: CSATHPGQGGRGYTF
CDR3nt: TGCAGTGCTACACACCCGGGACAGGGGGGTAGAGGCTACACCTTC

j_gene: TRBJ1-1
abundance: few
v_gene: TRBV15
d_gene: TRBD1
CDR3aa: CATSRGRGSTEAFF
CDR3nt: TGTGCCACCAGCAGAGGCAGGGGGAGCACTGAAGCTTTCTTT

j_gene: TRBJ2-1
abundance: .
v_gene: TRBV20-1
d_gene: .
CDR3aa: CSARDRGSTSYNEQFF
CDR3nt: TGCAGTGCTAGAGACCGGGGTTCGACATCCTACAATGAGCAGTTCTTC